The clone carrying this T cell receptor (beta chain) came up many times. Its specificity is not known. This record comes from a study of early T cells in non-severe SARS-CoV-2 infection. CDR3 length: 18 residues. V gave up 1 base and J gave up 4 bases, with 20 bases separating them. CDR1 is LGHNA and CDR2 is YNFKEQ in the germline V gene. Study outcomes and limitations: VDJdb matching favored anti-spike CD8 responses, missing private and CD4 specificities.

Attached unique molecular identifiers marked individual cDNA molecules. TCRdb redid the calling of the 5' RACE reads with MiXCR, one entry per CDR3 protein. The sample shows around 23,000 distinct CDR3 sequences, approximately 4.5% of them seen only once. Sequencing input: whole blood. This TCR derives from an adult who was a healthcare worker with PCR-confirmed SARS-CoV-2 infection or an uninfected control (not recorded which). The rearrangement links TRBV4-2 to TRBJ2-1, with D possibly being TRBD1 (5 bases). Here the CDR3 DNA reads TGTGCCAGCAGCCAAGCCCCCATGATAGGGGAAATATACAATGAGCAGTTCTTC. Translating it yields CASSQAPMIGEIYNEQFF.